This section outlines one T cell receptor (beta chain) sequence together with its context. These data originate in a study of control samples from healthy donors and cancer patients. Profiled with immunoSEQ multiplex PCR; TCRdb holds only in-frame clones, not every one. The table has about 59,000 clones, about 92% seen once; the top ten hold about 1.8%. The germline V gene encodes CDR1 LNHDA and CDR2 SQIVND (reference sequence). This CDR3 is built from 15 residues. V trimming: 7 bases; J trimming: 10 bases; junction bases outside the gene matches: 13. Sequencing used PBMCs. This chain links TRBV19 with TRBJ1-4, with TRBD1 matching over 9 bases. The TCR originated in a man aged 40-49 years with colorectal cancer. The CDR3 loop is CASTLGSGQGGKLFF. The CDR3 DNA is TGTGCCAGTACTTTAGGTTCGGGACAGGGTGGAAAACTGTTTTTT.